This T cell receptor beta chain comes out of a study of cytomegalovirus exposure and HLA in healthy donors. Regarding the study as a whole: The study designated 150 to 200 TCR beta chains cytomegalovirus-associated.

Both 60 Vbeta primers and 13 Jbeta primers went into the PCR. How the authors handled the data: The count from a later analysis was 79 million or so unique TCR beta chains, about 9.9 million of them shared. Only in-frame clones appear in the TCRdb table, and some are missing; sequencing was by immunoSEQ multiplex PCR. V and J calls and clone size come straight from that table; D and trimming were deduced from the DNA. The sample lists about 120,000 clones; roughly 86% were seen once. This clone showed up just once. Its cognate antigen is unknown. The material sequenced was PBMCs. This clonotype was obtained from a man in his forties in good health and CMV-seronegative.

The CDR3 region is CASSPLTGTSIYF. Written as DNA, the CDR3 is TGCGCCAGCAGCCCACTCACAGGGACCAGCATATATTTT. The chain has TRBV4-1 and TRBJ1-3; tentative D call: TRBD1 (6 bases). The CDR3 extends over 13 amino acids. Germline loops: CDR1 MGHRA, CDR2 YSYEKL. V dropped 4 bases and J dropped 12 bases, with 16 bases sitting between them.